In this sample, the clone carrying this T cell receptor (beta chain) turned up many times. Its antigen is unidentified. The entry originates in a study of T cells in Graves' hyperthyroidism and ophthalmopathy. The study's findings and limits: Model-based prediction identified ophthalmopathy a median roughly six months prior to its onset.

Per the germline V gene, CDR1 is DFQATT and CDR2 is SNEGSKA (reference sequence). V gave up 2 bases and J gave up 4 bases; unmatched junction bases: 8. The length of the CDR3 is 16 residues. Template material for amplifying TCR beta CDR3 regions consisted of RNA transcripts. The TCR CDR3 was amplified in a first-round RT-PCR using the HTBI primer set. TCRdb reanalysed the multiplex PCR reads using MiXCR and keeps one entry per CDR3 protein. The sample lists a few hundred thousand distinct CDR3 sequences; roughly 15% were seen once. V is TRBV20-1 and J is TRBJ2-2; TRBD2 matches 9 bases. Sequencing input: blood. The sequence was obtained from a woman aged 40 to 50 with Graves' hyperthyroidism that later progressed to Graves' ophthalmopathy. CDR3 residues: CSARRRVAGVTGELFF. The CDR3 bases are TGCAGTGCTAGAAGGAGAGTAGCGGGAGTCACCGGGGAGCTGTTTTTT.